These 23 T cell receptor beta chains share one sample of origin, sequenced in a study of T cell responses to AZD1222 COVID-19 vaccine (dated by TCRdb to the early 2020s). Read against the paper, the sample's time point label means: about 28 days (+/-7) after the second vaccine dose. The library was obtained by the immunoSEQ multiplex PCR assay. Entries here come from immuneACCESS through TCRdb and include only in-frame sequences with V and J called. Some clones fail to appear in such tables; in the studies checked, an unresolved V gene covers under half of the shortfall, and the cause of the remainder is unknown. A total of 130,000 to 150,000 clones appear in this sample, about nine tenths of them only once. The ten largest account for 3.8% of the sample. Source: peripheral blood, taken 28 days after the second AZD1222 dose. The receptors come from an adult who received the AZD1222 COVID-19 vaccine.

CDR3 coding DNA: TGTGCCTGGAGTCCCGGGGCTGGAAACACCATATATTTT. Encoded protein: CAWSPGAGNTIYF. This chain connects TRBV30 to TRBJ1-3; D is uncertain. Germline lookup yields CDR1 GTSNPN and CDR2 SVGIG (reference sequence). The CDR3 is 13 residues long. The V end lost 2 bases, the J end lost 2 bases, and 7 bases lay between the germline ends.

The rearrangement links TRBV7-2 to TRBJ2-7, with 7 nucleotides matching TRBD1. The CDR3 extends over 17 amino acids. The trim removed 5 bases at V and 7 bases at J, leaving 20 bases unmatched. Germline V lookup: CDR1 SGHTA, CDR2 FQGNSA. The CDR3, as DNA: TGTGCCAGCAGCCCTACCGGGACAGATCGAAAAATACAGGAGCAGTACTTC. This translates into CASSPTGTDRKIQEQYF.

The chain recombines TRBV11-2 with TRBJ2-1; the D is unclear. The V gene's germline CDR1 is SGHAT and CDR2 FQNNGV. Trimming left V 5 bases short and J 12 bases short, with 17 bases between. The length of the CDR3 is 13 residues. This CDR3 is CASSRPAGDWQFF. The CDR3 region has the DNA TGTGCCAGCAGCCGACCCGCAGGAGACTGGCAGTTCTTC.

The chain joins TRBV2 to TRBJ2-3; a possible D gene is TRBD2 (5 bases). V dropped 3 bases and J dropped 0 bases, with 10 bases sitting between them. The CDR3 spans 15 residues. Germline CDR1 and CDR2: SNHLY and FYNNEI. The CDR3 is CASSERVYSTDTQYF. DNA of the CDR3: TGTGCCAGCAGTGAGCGGGTTTATAGCACAGATACGCAGTATTTT.

The rearrangement links TRBV27 to TRBJ1-5; D is uncertain. The germline V and J ends were trimmed by 4 bases and 1 base, with 14 bases remaining between them. The CDR3 spans 16 residues. In germline, CDR1 is MNHEY, CDR2 SMNVEV (reference sequence). CDR3 nucleotides: TGTGCCAGCAGTTCCCTTAAGGAGGTCAGCAATCAGCCCCAGCATTTT. Translated, it gives CASSSLKEVSNQPQHF.

The CDR3 bases are TGTGCCAGCAGCGAGGGGGCCCGGAATTCACCCCTCCACTTT. This translates into CASSEGARNSPLHF. This chain connects TRBV11-2 to TRBJ1-6, with 7 bases aligning to TRBD1. The V gene's germline CDR1 is SGHAT and CDR2 FQNNGV. There are 14 residues in the CDR3. The junction had 5 bases not matched to a gene; V was cut back by 5 bases and J by 7 bases.

The chain is built from TRBV10-3 and TRBJ2-6; 9 bases fit TRBD2. Germline lookup yields CDR1 ENHRY and CDR2 SYGVKD. V lost 7 bases, J lost 0 bases, and 7 bases stayed unmatched. This CDR3 contains 17 residues. CDR3 in amino acids: CAITDSGGDSGANVLTF. Here the CDR3 DNA reads TGTGCCATCACCGATAGCGGGGGAGACTCTGGGGCCAACGTCCTGACTTTC.

V and J are TRBV6-6 and TRBJ1-5; 9 nucleotides line up with TRBD1. After removal of 6 bases from V and 0 bases from J, the junction contained 15 bases not matched to a gene. CDR1 is MNHNY, CDR2 SVGAGI, per germline (reference sequence). CDR3 length: 19 residues. CDR3 nucleotide sequence: TGTGCCAGCAGCTTCTTAGTATTGACAGGGGGGTTTAGCAATCAGCCCCAGCATTTT. It yields the protein CASSFLVLTGGFSNQPQHF.

The V and J genes are TRBV18 and TRBJ1-6, with a possible D match to TRBD1 (5 bases). Germline values: CDR1 KGHSH, CDR2 LQKENI. Deletions cut 1 base from V and 8 bases from J, with 12 bases between. The CDR3 runs to 15 residues. The chain's CDR3 is CASSPQRSRDSPLHF. For the CDR3, the DNA is TGTGCCAGCTCACCACAAAGGAGCAGGGATTCACCCCTCCACTTT. The entire variable domain, with the rest obtained from reference TRBV18 and TRBJ1-6, is as follows: NAGVMQNPRHLVRRRGQEARLRCSPMKGHSHVYWYRQLPEEGLKFMVYLQKENIIDESGMPKERFSAEFPKEGPSILRIQQVVRGDSAAYFCASSPQRSRDSPLHFGNGTRLTVT.

V is TRBV19 and J is TRBJ1-1, with TRBD1 identical over 10 bases. V shed 5 bases, J shed 2 bases, and the junction held 11 bases outside the gene matches. Germline values: CDR1 LNHDA, CDR2 SQIVND (reference sequence). This CDR3 has 17 residues. This CDR3 is CASSPSKDRGPNTEAFF. The CDR3 coding sequence is TGTGCCAGTAGTCCATCCAAAGACAGGGGGCCTAACACTGAAGCTTTCTTT.

This clone has only one observation. The CDR3 DNA reads TGTGCCAGCAGCCCAGGACAGTTTTCTGGAAACACCATATATTTT. Its translation: CASSPGQFSGNTIYF. This chain joins TRBV11-2 and TRBJ1-3; D is perhaps TRBD1 (6 bases). Trimming shortened V by 5 bases and J by 1 base, and 12 bases separated the two germline ends. The CDR3 extends over 15 amino acids. CDR1 is SGHAT, CDR2 FQNNGV, per germline.

The chain combines TRBV3-1 (or the pseudogene TRBV3-2) with TRBJ2-1; D is ambiguous. Trimming removed 0 bases at V and 4 bases at J, with 13 bases between. The CDR3 is made up of 16 amino acids. Germline V CDR1 and CDR2: LGHDT, YNNKEL (reference sequence). In nucleotides, the CDR3 is TGTGCCAGCAGCCAAGAGGTGGCGGACCCATACAATGAGCAGTTCTTC. It yields the protein CASSQEVADPYNEQFF.

The chain uses TRBV19 and TRBJ2-3; 13 nucleotides align to TRBD2. The CDR3 sequence is 18 residues long. Germline CDR1 LNHDA, CDR2 SQIVND (reference sequence). J was trimmed by 2 bases and V by 6 bases; bases with no gene match: 11. In DNA, the CDR3 is TGTGCCAGTAGCCGACTAGCGGGGGGATTCTCGCCCACAGATACGCAGTATTTT. Its protein is CASSRLAGGFSPTDTQYF.

The V gene is TRBV7-9, the J gene TRBJ1-6, with D maybe TRBD1 (5 bases). Trimming removed 5 bases from V and 12 bases from J, with 11 bases in between. The CDR3 totals 12 residues. Looked up from germline, CDR1 is SEHNR and CDR2 is FQNEAQ (reference sequence). CDR3 sequence: CASSAGLLPLHF. In nucleotides, the CDR3 is TGTGCCAGCAGCGCGGGACTATTACCCCTCCACTTT.

This chain links TRBV19 with TRBJ2-7; 12 bases are a match to TRBD1. After removal of 3 bases from V and 5 bases from J, the junction contained 8 bases not matched to a gene. Germline CDR1 and CDR2: LNHDA and SQIVND (reference sequence). This CDR3 contains 16 residues. The CDR3 loop reads CASSIPGQGAGDEQYF. CDR3 DNA: TGTGCCAGTAGTATCCCGGGACAGGGGGCAGGAGACGAGCAGTACTTC.

The CDR3 loop is CASSFDETSGYEQYF. CDR3 DNA sequence: TGTGCCAGCAGCTTCGACGAGACTAGCGGCTACGAGCAGTACTTC. This chain connects TRBV7-2 to TRBJ2-7; 9 bases line up with TRBD2. This CDR3 is built from 15 residues. V lost 3 bases to trimming and J lost 3 bases; unmatched junction nucleotides: 6. Per the germline V gene, CDR1 is SGHTA and CDR2 is FQGNSA.

The chain employs TRBV5-4 and TRBJ1-4, with TRBD1 matching over 7 bases. V was pared by 0 bases and J by 5 bases, with 4 bases of the junction left unmatched. The CDR3 runs 15 residues. Germline V gene lookup returns CDR1 SGHNT and CDR2 YYREEE (reference sequence). CDR3 loop: CASSLDRGLNEKLFF. CDR3 DNA: TGTGCCAGCAGCTTGGACAGGGGATTGAATGAAAAACTGTTTTTT.

The V and J genes are TRBV3-1 (or the pseudogene TRBV3-2) and TRBJ2-1; unclear D gene. The CDR3 totals 13 residues. Looked up from germline, CDR1 is LGHDT and CDR2 is YNNKEL (reference sequence). V was cut by 0 bases and J by 8 bases, with 8 bases left in between. The CDR3 loop reads CASSQDLLDEQFF. The CDR3 coding sequence is TGTGCCAGCAGCCAAGATTTATTGGATGAGCAGTTCTTC.

This clone was detected once. The gene calls are TRBV19 and TRBJ1-2; 8 positions match TRBD1. The CDR3 contains 14 residues. Trimming cost V 0 bases and J 6 bases; bases outside gene matches: 3. The germline gives CDR1 LNHDA, CDR2 SQIVND (reference sequence). The CDR3 sequence: CASSIDRGRNGYTF. The CDR3 DNA is TGTGCCAGTAGTATAGACAGGGGGCGGAATGGCTACACCTTC.

This chain links TRBV6-5 with TRBJ1-2; TRBD1 might be the D (5 bases). Germline V lookup: CDR1 MNHEY, CDR2 SVGAGI. The CDR3 runs 14 residues. Trimming took off 8 bases at V and 3 bases at J, with 16 bases between the two ends. CDR3 in DNA: TGTGCCAGCCGTTGGGGGGAATTGGACTATGGCTACACCTTC. Its protein product is CASRWGELDYGYTF.

This chain connects TRBV18 to TRBJ2-1; 9 nucleotides align to TRBD2. Germline assignment: CDR1 KGHSH and CDR2 LQKENI. The CDR3 runs 14 residues. Trimming at V came to 3 bases and at J to 7 bases, leaving 4 bases not matched to a gene. The CDR3 sequence: CASSPGGRGNEQFF. CDR3 coding DNA: TGTGCCAGCTCACCGGGCGGGAGGGGGAATGAGCAGTTCTTC. The complete variable domain, with remaining parts taken from reference TRBV18 and TRBJ2-1, reads NAGVMQNPRHLVRRRGQEARLRCSPMKGHSHVYWYRQLPEEGLKFMVYLQKENIIDESGMPKERFSAEFPKEGPSILRIQQVVRGDSAAYFCASSPGGRGNEQFFGPGTRLTVL.

The gene calls are TRBV19 and TRBJ2-7; maybe TRBD1 (8 bases). Germline values: CDR1 LNHDA, CDR2 SQIVND (reference sequence). The V end was cut by 6 bases, the J end by 2 bases, with 23 bases between. This CDR3 contains 17 residues. In nucleotides, the CDR3 is TGTGCCAGTAGCTCCACCCGAAGCGGGACAGGAACCTACGAGCAGTACTTC. As protein: CASSSTRSGTGTYEQYF.

The DNA of the CDR3 is TGTGCCAGTTCCTCGGTCGGGAGCAATCAGCCCCAGCATTTT. Translated: CASSSVGSNQPQHF. The chain employs TRBV19 and TRBJ1-5; D call uncertain. This CDR3 has 14 amino acids. V was clipped by 8 bases and J by 1 base, with 12 bases between them. From germline, CDR1 is LNHDA and CDR2 SQIVND (reference sequence).